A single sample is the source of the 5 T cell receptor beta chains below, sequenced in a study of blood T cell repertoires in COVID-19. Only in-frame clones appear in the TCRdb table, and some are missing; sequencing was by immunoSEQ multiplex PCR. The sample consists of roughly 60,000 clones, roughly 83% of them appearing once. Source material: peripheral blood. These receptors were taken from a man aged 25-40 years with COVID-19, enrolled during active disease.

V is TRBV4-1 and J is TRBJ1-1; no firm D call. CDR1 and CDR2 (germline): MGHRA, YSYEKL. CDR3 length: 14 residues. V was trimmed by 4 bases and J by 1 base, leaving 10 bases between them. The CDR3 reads CASSREEANTEAFF. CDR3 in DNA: TGCGCCAGCAGCCGGGAGGAGGCGAACACTGAAGCTTTCTTT.

The CDR3 protein is CASRTLRDMDYGYTF. The CDR3 DNA is TGTGCCAGTAGGACTCTCCGGGACATGGACTATGGCTACACCTTC. The gene calls are TRBV19 and TRBJ1-2, with a tentative D call TRBD1 (6 bases). The length of the CDR3 is 15 residues. V gave up 6 bases and J gave up 3 bases, with 17 bases separating them. The V gene's germline CDR1 is LNHDA and CDR2 SQIVND (reference sequence).

The CDR3 region has the DNA TGTGCCAGCAGCTCCGAGCGGGAGAAGACAGATACGCAGTATTTT. Translated, it gives CASSSEREKTDTQYF. The gene calls are TRBV11-2 and TRBJ2-3; the match to TRBD2 covers 8 bases. Germline CDR1 is SGHAT and CDR2 is FQNNGV. V was pared by 4 bases and J by 3 bases, with 6 bases of the junction left unmatched. The CDR3 runs 15 residues.

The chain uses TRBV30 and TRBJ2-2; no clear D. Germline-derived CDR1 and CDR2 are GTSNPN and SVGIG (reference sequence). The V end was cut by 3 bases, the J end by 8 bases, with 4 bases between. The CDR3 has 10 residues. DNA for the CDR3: TGTGCCTGGAGCCAGGGGGAGCTGTTTTTT. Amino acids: CAWSQGELFF.

This CDR3 reads CASRLSGTEAFF. The CDR3 DNA is TGTGCCAGCAGACTGTCGGGGACTGAAGCTTTCTTT. This chain uses TRBV14 with TRBJ1-1; D not resolved. This CDR3 has 12 residues. V shed 6 bases and J shed 5 bases, with 10 bases lying between them. Per the germline V gene, CDR1 is SGHDN and CDR2 is FVKESK.